One sample yielded the 13 T cell receptor beta chains listed below, sequenced in a study of spatial heterogeneity in lung cancer (dated by TCRdb to between 2019 and 2020). The sample's time point, from its label and the paper: sample taken at primary tumor resection. Without any cell sorting, TCR sequencing was performed on whole RNA extracted either from tumor and nontumor lung tissue or from cryopreserved PBMC samples. The method was 5' RACE. TCRdb records NextSeq 500 as the sequencer. Clones were called with MiXCR by TCRdb after fastp trimmed the public reads at Q25, and only in-frame beta chains were retained. Every entry covers one CDR3 protein and lists the most common genes and DNA from its rows. This sample is represented by roughly 100,000 distinct CDR3 sequences; roughly 10% of them were singletons. 6.9% of the sample goes to the ten largest clones. Sequenced material: PBMCs, taken at surgery. The source is a male donor with early-stage non-small cell lung cancer.

Ten or more counts support this clonotype. V gene TRBV28 combines with J gene TRBJ2-7; D call uncertain. Germline CDR1 reads MDHEN; CDR2 reads SYDVKM. The germline V and J ends were trimmed by 2 bases and 9 bases, with 11 bases remaining between them. This CDR3 has 12 residues. DNA of the CDR3: TGTGCCAGCAGTTTAGGGCCGCCGGCGCAGTACTTC. It codes for CASSLGPPAQYF.

Ten or more counts support this clonotype. The J gene is TRBJ1-5, the V gene TRBV15; D remains ambiguous. This CDR3 spans 20 amino acids. CDR1 and CDR2 (germline): LNHNV, YYDKDF (reference sequence). The V gene lost 1 base and the J gene lost 0 bases, with 22 bases spanning the gap. The CDR3 protein is CATSRVKRVPTPYSNQPQHF. CDR3 DNA sequence: TGTGCCACCAGCAGAGTAAAAAGGGTACCCACACCATATAGCAATCAGCCCCAGCATTTT.

The chain couples TRBV5-1 to TRBJ1-1; D perhaps matches TRBD1 (5 bases). Germline V gene data show CDR1 as SGHRS and CDR2 as YFSETQ. V was pared by 7 bases and J by 5 bases, with 21 bases between. The CDR3 has 15 residues. This chain's CDR3 is CASLDPSVGVTEAFF. For the CDR3, the DNA is TGCGCCAGCCTCGATCCATCCGTGGGGGTTACTGAAGCTTTCTTT.

This clonotype appeared a single time. This chain links TRBV3-1 with TRBJ1-5; 7 bases are shared with TRBD1. This CDR3 comprises 15 residues. The junction had 6 bases not matched to a gene; V was cut back by 4 bases and J by 3 bases. Germline V lookup: CDR1 LGHDT, CDR2 YNNKEL (reference sequence). As DNA, the CDR3 is TGTGCCAGCAGCCCGGGGACAGCCCCCAATCAGCCCCAGCATTTT. Its translation is CASSPGTAPNQPQHF. The full variable domain, rest sourced from reference TRBV3-1 and TRBJ1-5, is DTAVSQTPKYLVTQMGNDKSIKCEQNLGHDTMYWYKQDSKKFLKIMFSYNNKELIINETVPNRFSPKSPDKAHLNLHINSLELGDSAVYFCASSPGTAPNQPQHFGDGTRLSIL.

This clonotype came up a few times. The V and J genes are TRBV6-5 and TRBJ2-7; 13 nucleotides line up with TRBD2. The germline gives CDR1 MNHEY, CDR2 SVGAGI. Unmatched junction bases numbered 14, after V lost 6 bases and J lost 3 bases. This CDR3 is built from 18 residues. The CDR3 spells CASSTSTSGRFGFYEQYF. The CDR3 DNA follows: TGTGCCAGCAGCACTTCGACTAGCGGGAGGTTCGGGTTCTACGAGCAGTACTTC.

This chain links TRBV21-1 with TRBJ1-2; the table's D call TRBD1 went unverified against the DNA. TRBV21-1 is labeled a pseudogene. The CDR3 has 14 amino acids. In DNA, the CDR3 is TGTGCCAGCAGCAAAGCTGGGGGCGTCTATGGCTACACCTTC. This gives the protein CASSKAGGVYGYTF.

This chain's CDR3 is CASSYAGRRGGSDTQYF. For the CDR3, the DNA is TGTGCCAGCAGTTACGCTGGGCGTCGAGGAGGCTCAGATACGCAGTATTTT. This rearrangement joins TRBV6-5 to TRBJ2-3; tentatively, D is TRBD2 (5 bases). CDR1 is MNHEY and CDR2 is SVGAGI in the germline V gene. CDR3 length equals 17 residues. V was pared by 2 bases and J by 4 bases, with 19 bases between.

This clonotype was observed at least ten times. DNA of the CDR3: TGTGCCAGCAGCTTACACGGGAGGGCCGGTATAGCCAAAAACATTCAGTACTTC. This encodes CASSLHGRAGIAKNIQYF. V usage is TRBV7-8 and J usage is TRBJ2-4; 8 bases agree with TRBD2. CDR3 size: 18 residues. Per the germline V gene, CDR1 is SGHVS and CDR2 is FQNEAQ. Losses at the gene ends were 2 bases for V and 0 bases for J; bases not matched to a gene: 9.

This clonotype came up a few times. This sequence joins TRBV5-6 and TRBJ2-3; D call uncertain. Trimming took 4 bases from V and 4 from J, leaving 10 bases between them. The V gene's germline CDR1 is SGHDT and CDR2 YYEEEE. This CDR3 is 13 amino acids long. The DNA for the CDR3 is TGTGCCAGCAGCCCCGATAGGGCAGATACGCAGTATTTT. It encodes CASSPDRADTQYF.

This clonotype was detected ten times or more. V and J are TRBV29-1 and TRBJ1-2, with 7 nucleotides matching TRBD1. Germline assignment: CDR1 SQVTM and CDR2 ANQGSEA. V lost 4 bases and J lost 6; bases outside the gene matches: 5. The CDR3 has 12 amino acids. The CDR3 region is CSVARGAHGYTF. In DNA form, the CDR3 reads TGCAGCGTTGCCAGGGGGGCCCATGGCTACACCTTC.

This chain joins TRBV5-1 and TRBJ2-5; 8 bases line up with TRBD2. The CDR3 runs to 14 residues. The germline gives CDR1 SGHRS, CDR2 YFSETQ. V was clipped by 6 bases and J by 0 bases; unmatched bases: 4. The CDR3 is CASTIAGYQETQYF. As DNA, the CDR3 is TGCGCCAGCACCATAGCGGGGTACCAAGAGACCCAGTACTTC.

This clonotype was recorded many times. The J gene is TRBJ2-1, the V gene TRBV7-3; the match to TRBD2 covers 9 bases. The CDR3 extends over 17 amino acids. The germline CDR1 and CDR2 sequences are SGHTA and FQGTGA. Trimming removed 5 bases from V and 7 bases from J; junction bases left unmatched: 15. For the CDR3, the DNA is TGTGCCAGCAGCATCCCCCTTCTGCGGGAGGGTAGGAATGAGCAGTTCTTC. Translating gives CASSIPLLREGRNEQFF.

This clonotype was found many times. The chain employs TRBV6-5 and TRBJ2-2; a weak D match, TRBD2 (5 bases). Germline CDR1 is MNHEY and CDR2 is SVGAGI. The CDR3 has 13 amino acids. The V and J ends lost 8 bases and 1 base respectively, with 8 bases between them. CDR3 nucleotides: TGTGCCAGCCACGAGGGGAACACCGGGGAGCTGTTTTTT. It translates to CASHEGNTGELFF.